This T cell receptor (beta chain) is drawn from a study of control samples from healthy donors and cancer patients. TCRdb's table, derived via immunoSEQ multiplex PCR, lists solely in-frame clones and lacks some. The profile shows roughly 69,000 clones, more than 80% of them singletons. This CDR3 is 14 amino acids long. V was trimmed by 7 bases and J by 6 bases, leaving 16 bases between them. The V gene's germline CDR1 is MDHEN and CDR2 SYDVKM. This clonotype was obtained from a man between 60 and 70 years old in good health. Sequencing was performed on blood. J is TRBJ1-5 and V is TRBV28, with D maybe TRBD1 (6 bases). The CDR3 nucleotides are TGTGCCAGCAATTGGGGCCAGGGGAGTCAGCCCCAGCATTTT. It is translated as CASNWGQGSQPQHF.